This T cell receptor (beta chain) is drawn from a study of cytomegalovirus exposure and HLA in healthy donors. Primers included in the PCR were 60 Vbeta and 13 Jbeta primers. Libraries were prepared by immunoSEQ multiplex PCR; TCRdb keeps only in-frame clonotypes and omits some of them. This table has about 160,000 clones, 60% to 85% appearing once. The germline CDR1 and CDR2 sequences are SGHRS and YFSETQ. The CDR3 has 15 residues. V shed 5 bases, J shed 2 bases, and the junction held 9 bases outside the gene matches. The origin of this receptor is a male donor in good health and CMV-seropositive. The chain joins TRBV5-1 to TRBJ2-5, with TRBD1 matching over 7 bases. The sample taken for sequencing was PBMCs. Here the CDR3 reads CASSGTAHSQETQYF. The CDR3 nucleotides are TGCGCCAGCAGTGGGACAGCTCACTCTCAAGAGACCCAGTACTTC.